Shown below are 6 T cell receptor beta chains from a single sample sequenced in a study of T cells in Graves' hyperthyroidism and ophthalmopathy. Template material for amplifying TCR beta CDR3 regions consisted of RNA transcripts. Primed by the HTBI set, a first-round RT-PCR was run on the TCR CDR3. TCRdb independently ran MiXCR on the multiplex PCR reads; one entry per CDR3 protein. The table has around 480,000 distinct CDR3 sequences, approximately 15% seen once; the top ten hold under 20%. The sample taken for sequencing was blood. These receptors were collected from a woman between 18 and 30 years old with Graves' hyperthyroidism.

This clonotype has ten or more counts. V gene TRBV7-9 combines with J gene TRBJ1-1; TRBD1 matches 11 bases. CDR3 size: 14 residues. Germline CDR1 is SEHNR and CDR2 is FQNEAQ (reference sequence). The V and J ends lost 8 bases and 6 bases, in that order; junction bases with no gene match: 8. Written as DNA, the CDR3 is TGTGCCAGCCACTTCGGACAGGGGGCTGCTGAAGCTTTCTTT. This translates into CASHFGQGAAEAFF.

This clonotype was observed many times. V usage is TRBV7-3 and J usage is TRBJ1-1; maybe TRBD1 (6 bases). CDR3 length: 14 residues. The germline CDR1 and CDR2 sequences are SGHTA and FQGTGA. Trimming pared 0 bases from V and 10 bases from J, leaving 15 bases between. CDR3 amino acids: CASSLTGQKAGAFF. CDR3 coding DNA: TGTGCCAGCAGCTTAACCGGACAGAAGGCGGGAGCTTTCTTT.

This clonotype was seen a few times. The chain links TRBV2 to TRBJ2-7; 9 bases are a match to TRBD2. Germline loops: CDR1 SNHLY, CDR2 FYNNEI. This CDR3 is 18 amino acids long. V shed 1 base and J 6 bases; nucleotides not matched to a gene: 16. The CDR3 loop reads CASSEDNGSGSSWGEQYV. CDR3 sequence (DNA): TGTGCCAGCAGTGAAGATAACGGTAGCGGGAGTTCCTGGGGCGAGCAGTACGTC.

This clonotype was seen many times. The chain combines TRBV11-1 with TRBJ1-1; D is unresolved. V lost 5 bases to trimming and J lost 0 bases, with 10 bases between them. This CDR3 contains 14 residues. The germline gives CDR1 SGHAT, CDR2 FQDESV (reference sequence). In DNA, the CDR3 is TGTGCCAGCAGCACCGGACGGATGAACACTGAAGCTTTCTTT. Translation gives CASSTGRMNTEAFF.

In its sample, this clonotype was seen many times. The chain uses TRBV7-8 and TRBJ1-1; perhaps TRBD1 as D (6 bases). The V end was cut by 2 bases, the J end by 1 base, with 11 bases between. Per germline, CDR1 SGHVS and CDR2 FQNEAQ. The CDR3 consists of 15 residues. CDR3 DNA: TGTGCCAGCAGCTTAAACAGGGTTGGGAACACTGAAGCTTTCTTT. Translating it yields CASSLNRVGNTEAFF.

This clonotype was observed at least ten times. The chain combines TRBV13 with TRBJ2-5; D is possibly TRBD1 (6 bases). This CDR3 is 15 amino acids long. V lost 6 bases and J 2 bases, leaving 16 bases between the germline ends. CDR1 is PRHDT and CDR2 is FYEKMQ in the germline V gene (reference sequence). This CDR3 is CASSQGFPLQETQYF. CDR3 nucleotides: TGTGCCAGCAGTCAGGGGTTTCCCCTACAAGAGACCCAGTACTTC.